Below, one T cell receptor beta chain is given with its context. Profiled with immunoSEQ multiplex PCR; TCRdb holds only in-frame clones, not every one. The sample has some 88,000 clones; 85% to 90% are singletons. CDR1 and CDR2 from the germline V gene are SGHRS and YFSETQ. The CDR3 is 15 residues long. After removal of 1 base from V and 5 bases from J, the junction contained 6 bases not matched to a gene. This record comes from a study of blood T cell repertoires in COVID-19. The chain is built from TRBV5-1 and TRBJ2-3, with 8 positions matching TRBD2. This clonotype was obtained from a woman in her 70s with acute or convalescent COVID-19. Sequenced material: peripheral blood. CDR3 amino acids: CASSLYERGLDTQYF. In DNA, the CDR3 is TGCGCCAGCAGCTTGTACGAGCGGGGGTTAGATACGCAGTATTTT. The full variable domain, completed using reference TRBV5-1 and TRBJ2-3, is KAGVTQTPRYLIKTRGQQVTLSCSPISGHRSVSWYQQTPGQGLQFLFEYFSETQRNKGNFPGRFSGRQFSNSRSEMNVSTLELGDSALYLCASSLYERGLDTQYFGPGTRLTVL.